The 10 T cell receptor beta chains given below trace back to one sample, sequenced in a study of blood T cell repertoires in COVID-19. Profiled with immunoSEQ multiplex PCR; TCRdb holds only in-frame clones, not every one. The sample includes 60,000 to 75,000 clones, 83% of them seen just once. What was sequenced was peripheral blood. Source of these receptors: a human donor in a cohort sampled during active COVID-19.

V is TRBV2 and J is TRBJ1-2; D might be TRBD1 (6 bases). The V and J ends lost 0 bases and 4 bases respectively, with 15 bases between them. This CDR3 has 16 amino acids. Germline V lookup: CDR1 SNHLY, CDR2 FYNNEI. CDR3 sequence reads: CASSEAGGQALYGYTF. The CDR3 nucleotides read TGTGCCAGCAGTGAAGCGGGGGGGCAGGCGCTCTATGGCTACACCTTC.

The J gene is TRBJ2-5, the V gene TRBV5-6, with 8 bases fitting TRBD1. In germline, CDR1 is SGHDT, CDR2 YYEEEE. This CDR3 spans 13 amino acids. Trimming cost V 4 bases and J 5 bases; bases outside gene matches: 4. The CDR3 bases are TGTGCCAGCAGCAACCGACAGGGGGAGACCCAGTACTTC. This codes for CASSNRQGETQYF.

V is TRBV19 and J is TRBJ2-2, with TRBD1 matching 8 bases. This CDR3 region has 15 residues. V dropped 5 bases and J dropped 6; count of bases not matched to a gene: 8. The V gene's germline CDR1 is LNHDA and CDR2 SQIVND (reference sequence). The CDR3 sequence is CASSVGQGWSGELFF. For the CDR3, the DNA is TGTGCCAGTAGTGTAGGACAGGGATGGTCCGGGGAGCTGTTTTTT.

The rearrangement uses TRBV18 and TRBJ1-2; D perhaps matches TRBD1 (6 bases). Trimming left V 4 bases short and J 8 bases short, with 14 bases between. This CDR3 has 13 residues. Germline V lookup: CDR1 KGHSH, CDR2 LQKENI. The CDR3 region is CASSLSDRRGYTF. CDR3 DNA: TGTGCCAGCTCACTGTCGGACAGAAGGGGCTACACCTTC.

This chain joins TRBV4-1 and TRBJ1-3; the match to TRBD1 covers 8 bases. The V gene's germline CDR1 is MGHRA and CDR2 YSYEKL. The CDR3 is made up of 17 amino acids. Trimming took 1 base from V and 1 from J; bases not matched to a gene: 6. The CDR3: CASSQGRQGRSGNTIYF. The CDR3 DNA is TGCGCCAGCAGCCAAGGTCGACAGGGGCGTTCTGGAAACACCATATATTTT.

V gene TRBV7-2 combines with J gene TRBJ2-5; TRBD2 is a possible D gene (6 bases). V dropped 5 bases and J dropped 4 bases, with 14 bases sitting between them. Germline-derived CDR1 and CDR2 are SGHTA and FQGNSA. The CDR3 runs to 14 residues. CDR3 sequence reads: CASSPQRGGETQYF. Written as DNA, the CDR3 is TGTGCCAGCAGCCCCCAAAGGGGAGGAGAGACCCAGTACTTC.

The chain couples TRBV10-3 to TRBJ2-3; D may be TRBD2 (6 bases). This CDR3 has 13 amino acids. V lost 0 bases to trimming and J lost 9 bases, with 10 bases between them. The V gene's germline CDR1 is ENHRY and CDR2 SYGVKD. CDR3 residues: CAISESNGGTQYF. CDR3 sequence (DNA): TGTGCCATCAGTGAGTCCAACGGGGGAACGCAGTATTTT.

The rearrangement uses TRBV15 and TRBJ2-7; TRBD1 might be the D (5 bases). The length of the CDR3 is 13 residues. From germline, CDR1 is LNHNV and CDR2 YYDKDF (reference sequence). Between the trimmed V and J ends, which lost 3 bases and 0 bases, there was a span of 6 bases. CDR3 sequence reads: CATSRDTSYEQYF. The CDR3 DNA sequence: TGTGCCACCAGCAGGGACACCTCCTACGAGCAGTACTTC.

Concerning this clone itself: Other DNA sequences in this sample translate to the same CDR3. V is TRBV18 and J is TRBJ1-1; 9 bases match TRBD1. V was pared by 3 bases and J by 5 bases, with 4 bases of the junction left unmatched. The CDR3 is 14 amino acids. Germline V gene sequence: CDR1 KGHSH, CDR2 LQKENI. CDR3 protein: CASSPGTGRTEAFF. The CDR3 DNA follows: TGTGCCAGCTCACCGGGGACAGGGAGGACTGAAGCTTTCTTT.

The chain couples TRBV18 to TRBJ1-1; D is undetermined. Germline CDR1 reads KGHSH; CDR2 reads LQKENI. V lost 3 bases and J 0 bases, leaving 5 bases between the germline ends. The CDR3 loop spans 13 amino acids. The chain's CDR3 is CASSPSMNTEAFF. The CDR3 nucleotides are TGTGCCAGCTCACCTTCAATGAACACTGAAGCTTTCTTT.